The 23 T cell receptor beta chains presented below share a single source sample, sequenced in a study of cytomegalovirus exposure and HLA in healthy donors. The PCR ran on 60 Vbeta and 13 Jbeta primers. TCRdb keeps only in-frame clones here, not all; method: immunoSEQ multiplex PCR. Among about 99,000 clones listed, about 80% were seen once. Sequenced material: PBMCs. These receptors all stem from a man in his forties in good health and CMV-seronegative.

The rearrangement uses TRBV30 and TRBJ2-7; TRBD2 is a possible D gene (7 bases). This CDR3 is built from 15 residues. The V and J ends lost 5 bases and 3 bases respectively, with 20 bases between them. Per the germline V gene, CDR1 is GTSNPN and CDR2 is SVGIG (reference sequence). The CDR3 region is CAWARGARSFYEQYF. The CDR3 DNA reads TGTGCCTGGGCCCGGGGGGCTAGATCCTTCTACGAGCAGTACTTC.

The gene calls are TRBV5-1 and TRBJ2-5; D is uncertain. Trimming took off 5 bases at V and 5 bases at J, with 16 bases between the two ends. The CDR3 runs to 14 residues. CDR1 and CDR2 from the germline V gene are SGHRS and YFSETQ. The CDR3 sequence is CASRPQDLWETQYF. CDR3 DNA sequence: TGCGCCAGCAGACCACAAGATTTGTGGGAGACCCAGTACTTC.

The CDR3 DNA reads TGTGCCAGCAGCTTGGGGACAGGTTCATGGCAGCCCCAGCATTTT. Translation gives CASSLGTGSWQPQHF. The rearrangement links TRBV5-6 to TRBJ1-5; 7 bases are shared with TRBD1. Germline lookup yields CDR1 SGHDT and CDR2 YYEEEE. V gave up 0 bases and J gave up 7 bases; unmatched junction bases: 7. This CDR3 has 15 residues.

This clone was seen once. V usage is TRBV10-3 and J usage is TRBJ2-7; TRBD1 agrees at 9 bases. CDR1 is ENHRY and CDR2 is SYGVKD in the germline V gene. J was trimmed by 5 bases and V by 3 bases; bases with no gene match: 5. The CDR3 extends over 14 amino acids. The chain's CDR3 is CAISDRQGENEQYF. CDR3 in DNA: TGTGCCATCAGTGACAGACAGGGGGAGAACGAGCAGTACTTC.

V and J are TRBV11-2 and TRBJ2-7; weak D call: TRBD2 (5 bases). Germline V gene lookup returns CDR1 SGHAT and CDR2 FQNNGV. This CDR3 has 13 residues. V lost 7 bases and J lost 2, with 12 bases in between. The CDR3 sequence is CASTRGLAYEQYF. In nucleotides, the CDR3 is TGTGCCAGCACCCGAGGGTTAGCCTACGAGCAGTACTTC.

J is TRBJ2-7 and V is TRBV28; 10 positions match TRBD2. This CDR3 spans 16 amino acids. Germline CDR1 reads MDHEN; CDR2 reads SYDVKM. Losses at the gene ends were 5 bases for V and 3 bases for J; bases not matched to a gene: 10. DNA for the CDR3: TGTGCCAGCAGTAGACGGACTAGCGGTTTACTCTACGAGCAGTACTTC. It is translated as CASSRRTSGLLYEQYF.

CDR3 coding DNA: TGTGCCAGCAGTACGACAGGGACTGGGGCCAACGTCCTGACTTTC. It is translated as CASSTTGTGANVLTF. The V and J genes are TRBV27 and TRBJ2-6; 7 bases map to TRBD1. The length of the CDR3 is 15 residues. The J segment lost 2 bases and the V segment lost 5 bases, leaving 3 bases of the junction unmatched. The germline V gene encodes CDR1 MNHEY and CDR2 SMNVEV (reference sequence).

This chain links TRBV21-1 with TRBJ2-7; no check of the table's D call, TRBD1, against the DNA was made. TRBV21-1 is an annotated pseudogene. This CDR3 is 15 amino acids long. This CDR3 reads CASSKRGPSSYEQYF. Here the CDR3 DNA reads TGTGCCAGCAGCAAAAGGGGGCCGAGCTCCTACGAGCAGTACTTC.

The chain couples TRBV19 to TRBJ2-1, with 7 bases lining up with TRBD1. CDR3 length equals 17 residues. The ends lost 4 bases at V and 3 bases at J; junction bases unmatched: 12. Germline loops: CDR1 LNHDA, CDR2 SQIVND (reference sequence). CDR3 sequence (DNA): TGTGCCAGTAGTACCCAAGACAGGGTGGGATTCTACAATGAGCAGTTCTTC. Translating it yields CASSTQDRVGFYNEQFF.

The CDR3 DNA reads as TGTGCCAGCAGCTCGGGGACAGGGAACAATCAGCCCCAGCATTTT. Amino acids: CASSSGTGNNQPQHF. The chain is built from TRBV5-5 and TRBJ1-5; 9 bases line up with TRBD1. Per the germline V gene, CDR1 is SGHKS and CDR2 is YYEKEE (reference sequence). Unmatched junction bases numbered 4, after V lost 3 bases and J lost 3 bases. This CDR3 region has 15 residues.

This clone occurred once. This chain joins TRBV29-1 and TRBJ2-7, with TRBD2 identical over 10 bases. CDR3 length: 15 amino acids. CDR1 is SQVTM, CDR2 ANQGSEA, per germline. Losses at the gene ends were 1 base for V and 3 bases for J; bases not matched to a gene: 6. The DNA for the CDR3 is TGCAGCGTTGAAGGGCCCCAGCGGGAGGGCTACGAGCAGTACTTC. As protein: CSVEGPQREGYEQYF.

V is TRBV19 and J is TRBJ1-6, with D unresolved. CDR1 LNHDA and CDR2 SQIVND come from the germline V gene (reference sequence). The CDR3 is made up of 10 amino acids. The V gene lost 10 bases and the J gene lost 10 bases, with 8 bases spanning the gap. CDR3 DNA: TGTGCCACCTGGAGGTCACCCCTCCACTTT. Translated: CATWRSPLHF.

This clone was detected only a few times. The chain carries TRBV30 and TRBJ1-5; 8 nucleotides align to TRBD1. The junction had 7 bases not matched to a gene; V was cut back by 2 bases and J by 7 bases. CDR3 size: 14 residues. The germline gives CDR1 GTSNPN, CDR2 SVGIG (reference sequence). The DNA for the CDR3 is TGTGCCTGGAGTAAACGTCAGGGGGCCCAGCCCCAGCATTTT. Translation gives CAWSKRQGAQPQHF.

The V and J genes are TRBV4-2 and TRBJ2-5; weak D call: TRBD2 (5 bases). Germline CDR1 and CDR2: LGHNA and YNFKEQ. V lost 4 bases and J 5 bases, leaving 14 bases between the germline ends. The CDR3 is 14 amino acids. The CDR3 nucleotides read TGTGCCAGCAGCCGGCCGGGGTTCGGGGAGACCCAGTACTTC. It specifies CASSRPGFGETQYF.

This clone showed up just a few times. The chain uses TRBV29-1 and TRBJ1-2, with D uncertain. Trimming took off 4 bases at V and 6 bases at J, with 9 bases between the two ends. CDR1 is SQVTM and CDR2 is ANQGSEA in the germline V gene. The CDR3 is 11 amino acids. CDR3 DNA sequence: TGCAGCGTTGGAGGGTACCATGGCTACACCTTC. This codes for CSVGGYHGYTF. Drawing the rest from reference TRBV29-1 and TRBJ1-2, the complete variable domain is SAVISQKPSRDICQRGTSLTIQCQVDSQVTMMFWYRQQPGQSLTLIATANQGSEATYESGFVIDKFPISRPNLTFSTLTVSNMSPEDSSIYLCSVGGYHGYTFGSGTRLTVV.

The chain links TRBV5-1 to TRBJ1-4; 8 bases are shared with TRBD1. Germline values: CDR1 SGHRS, CDR2 YFSETQ. This CDR3 comprises 16 residues. V dropped 0 bases and J dropped 5; count of bases not matched to a gene: 6. The CDR3 region has the DNA TGCGCCAGCAGCTTGGATCCGACAGGGGAAAATGAAAAACTGTTTTTT. It encodes CASSLDPTGENEKLFF.

The rearrangement joins TRBV7-8 to TRBJ1-2; D unresolved. Trimming stripped 1 base from V and 5 bases from J, with 17 bases between. The CDR3 is made up of 16 amino acids. Germline CDR1 is SGHVS and CDR2 is FQNEAQ. The CDR3 region has the DNA TGTGCCAGCAGCTTAGGAGCAGGTACGCCAAGATATGGCTACACCTTC. Amino acids: CASSLGAGTPRYGYTF.

The chain recombines TRBV7-8 with TRBJ2-7, with a tentative D call TRBD2 (5 bases). Germline V lookup: CDR1 SGHVS, CDR2 FQNEAQ. V was clipped by 6 bases and J by 2 bases, with 11 bases between them. The CDR3 runs to 13 residues. The CDR3 here is CASSPPGTYEQYF. The CDR3 DNA follows: TGTGCCAGCAGTCCACCGGGAACCTACGAGCAGTACTTC.

Only a few counts were recorded for this clone. The junction and the germline gene differ at one end; a read error may be behind it. The chain employs TRBV7-7 and TRBJ2-3; the D is unclear. CDR1 is SSHAT, CDR2 FNYEAQ, per germline (reference sequence). CDR3 length: 15 amino acids. As DNA, the CDR3 is TGTGCTAGCAGCTTAGGGTCCTTTAGTCCGGATACGCAGTATTTT. Its protein is CASSLGSFSPDTQYF.

This rearrangement joins TRBV7-8 to TRBJ1-2; perhaps TRBD1 as D (5 bases). Germline V gene data show CDR1 as SGHVS and CDR2 as FQNEAQ. The CDR3 totals 15 residues. Trimming took 4 bases from V and 8 from J, leaving 20 bases between them. CDR3 DNA: TGTGCCAGCAGCTCCTACGGGGGACCCGGAAGGGGCTACACCTTC. Translating it yields CASSSYGGPGRGYTF.

The chain has TRBV7-2 and TRBJ2-7; possibly TRBD2 for D (7 bases). V was trimmed by 1 base and J by 2 bases, leaving 18 bases between them. This CDR3 comprises 17 residues. CDR1 and CDR2 from the germline V gene are SGHTA and FQGNSA. CDR3 in DNA: TGTGCCAGCAGCTTAGTGGCGGCGGGGGCCCGGACCTACGAGCAGTACTTC. This codes for CASSLVAAGARTYEQYF.

This CDR3 reads CASRIQGAGNSPLHF. CDR3 bases: TGTGCCAGCAGAATACAGGGGGCAGGGAATTCACCCCTCCACTTT. V and J are TRBV2 and TRBJ1-6; 9 bases agree with TRBD1. Unmatched junction bases numbered 7, after V lost 6 bases and J lost 7 bases. Germline V gene sequence: CDR1 SNHLY, CDR2 FYNNEI. The CDR3 runs 15 residues.

V and J are TRBV5-5 and TRBJ1-5; no reliable D call. Trimming removed 5 bases at V and 1 base at J, with 13 bases between. Germline V lookup: CDR1 SGHKS, CDR2 YYEKEE (reference sequence). The CDR3 sequence is 15 residues long. The CDR3 region is CASRPTTLSNQPQHF. CDR3 bases: TGTGCCAGCAGACCGACAACTCTAAGCAATCAGCCCCAGCATTTT.